The 24 T cell receptor beta chains presented below share a single source sample, sequenced in a study of T-cell reconstitution after alpha-beta-depleted transplantation in children. Researchers prepared the TCRbeta library using unique molecular identifiers, the study reports. One entry per CDR3 protein, called by TCRdb with MiXCR from the PCR reads. The sample lists approximately 110,000 distinct CDR3 sequences, 20% to 25% occurring once. Source: PBMCs, mostly from graft donor cells, taken 180 days after TCRalphabeta/CD19-depleted stem cell transplant. The source of these receptors is a male patient aged 2 to 9 who had a stem cell transplant for chronic granulomatous disease, so the T cells may come from the graft donor.

This clonotype was found a few times. J is TRBJ2-1 and V is TRBV20-1; 9 bases are shared with TRBD2. The junction had 9 bases not matched to a gene; V was cut back by 5 bases and J by 1 base. The CDR3 is made up of 16 amino acids. In germline, CDR1 is DFQATT, CDR2 SNEGSKA (reference sequence). CDR3 coding DNA: TGCAGTGCTTTCACTCAGAGCGGGGGGTCCTACAATGAGCAGTTCTTC. Protein product: CSAFTQSGGSYNEQFF.

This clonotype was seen many times. The chain couples TRBV20-1 to TRBJ2-3; D is unresolved. V was cut by 3 bases and J by 6 bases, with 7 bases left in between. This CDR3 spans 11 amino acids. Germline lookup yields CDR1 DFQATT and CDR2 SNEGSKA (reference sequence). The CDR3 bases are TGCAGTGCTAGCACCGCCGATACGCAGTATTTT. It translates to CSASTADTQYF.

This clonotype turned up a few times. The V call is TRBV25-1, the J call TRBJ2-1, with D possibly TRBD1 on 6 matching bases. Germline values: CDR1 MGHDK, CDR2 SYGVNS. The CDR3 has 11 amino acids. Trimming stripped 3 bases from V and 12 bases from J, with 9 bases between. Here the CDR3 reads CASSEGARQFF. As DNA, the CDR3 is TGTGCCAGCAGTGAGGGGGCAAGGCAGTTCTTC.

The chain uses TRBV12-3 or TRBV12-4 and TRBJ1-2; no clear D gene. The CDR3 spans 12 residues. V dropped 6 bases and J dropped 8 bases, with 13 bases sitting between them. DNA for the CDR3: TGTGCCAGCAGCCCGGACCCTGGCGGCTACACCTTC. It is translated as CASSPDPGGYTF.

The gene calls are TRBV15 and TRBJ2-3; 8 bases align to TRBD1. From germline, CDR1 is LNHNV and CDR2 YYDKDF (reference sequence). The CDR3 has 16 amino acids. The trim removed 6 bases at V and 4 bases at J, leaving 12 bases unmatched. The DNA of the CDR3 is TGTGCCACCAGACCCGAAGATTCAGGGGGCGCAGATACGCAGTATTTT. Translated: CATRPEDSGGADTQYF.

In its sample, this clonotype was seen many times. V gene TRBV11-2 combines with J gene TRBJ2-3; D is possibly TRBD2 (5 bases). The CDR3 is 15 residues long. The V end lost 1 base, the J end lost 2 bases, and 10 bases lay between the germline ends. The germline V gene has CDR1 SGHAT and CDR2 FQNNGV. The CDR3 DNA is TGTGCCAGCAGCTTAGTTACTCTAGCCACAGATACGCAGTATTTT. It is translated as CASSLVTLATDTQYF.

This clonotype was counted many times. The V gene is TRBV20-1, the J gene TRBJ2-5; 8 positions agree with TRBD2. In germline, CDR1 is DFQATT, CDR2 SNEGSKA (reference sequence). The CDR3 is 12 amino acids. The ends lost 5 bases at V and 9 bases at J; junction bases unmatched: 8. CDR3: CSAPRGGGAQYF. Written as DNA, the CDR3 is TGCAGTGCTCCTCGGGGGGGTGGGGCCCAGTACTTC.

In its sample, this clonotype was seen many times. The chain recombines TRBV20-1 with TRBJ2-7; the D gene is possibly TRBD1 (6 bases). Germline V gene sequence: CDR1 DFQATT, CDR2 SNEGSKA (reference sequence). This CDR3 is 15 amino acids long. The V end lost 5 bases, the J end lost 0 bases, and 17 bases lay between the germline ends. CDR3 in amino acids: CSAYPMDSSSYEQYF. DNA for the CDR3: TGCAGTGCTTATCCAATGGACAGTAGCTCCTACGAGCAGTACTTC.

The rearrangement joins TRBV27 to TRBJ2-5; 7 bases map to TRBD1. Germline assignment: CDR1 MNHEY and CDR2 SMNVEV (reference sequence). V lost 5 bases, J lost 5 bases, and 17 bases stayed unmatched. This CDR3 contains 17 residues. CDR3 protein: CASSRLTNRGLRETQYF. The CDR3 nucleotides are TGTGCCAGCAGTCGGCTCACGAACAGGGGCCTCCGGGAGACCCAGTACTTC.

This clonotype was counted ten times or more. This sequence joins TRBV5-1 and TRBJ2-5; D remains ambiguous. The V and J ends lost 1 base and 2 bases respectively, with 9 bases between them. CDR1 is SGHRS and CDR2 is YFSETQ in the germline V gene. This CDR3 has 14 residues. The CDR3: CASSLTTPQETQYF. The DNA of the CDR3 is TGCGCCAGCAGCTTGACCACCCCTCAAGAGACCCAGTACTTC.

In its sample, this clonotype was seen a few times. The V gene is TRBV7-2, the J gene TRBJ1-4; TRBD1 agrees at 10 bases. Germline V gene data show CDR1 as SGHTA and CDR2 as FQGNSA. The CDR3 covers 14 residues. Trimming removed 5 bases from V and 8 bases from J; junction bases left unmatched: 5. Here the CDR3 reads CASSLDRGREKLFF. Written as DNA, the CDR3 is TGTGCCAGCAGCCTCGACAGGGGGCGCGAAAAACTGTTTTTT.

This clonotype was seen a handful of times. This chain joins TRBV14 and TRBJ2-1, with D possibly being TRBD2 (7 bases). The V gene's germline CDR1 is SGHDN and CDR2 FVKESK. The CDR3 covers 18 residues. With 2 bases removed from V and 3 bases from J, the gap between germline ends came to 20 bases. The CDR3, as DNA: TGTGCCAGCAGCCAATCGGGGGGCCGAGTCTCCTACTACAATGAGCAGTTCTTC. This codes for CASSQSGGRVSYYNEQFF.

This clonotype has at least ten counts. The chain uses TRBV5-1 and TRBJ2-1; 10 nucleotides line up with TRBD2. The CDR3 is 16 amino acids. Germline loops: CDR1 SGHRS, CDR2 YFSETQ. J was trimmed by 7 bases and V by 0 bases; bases with no gene match: 7. CDR3 sequence reads: CASSLELAGRSNEQFF. CDR3 in DNA: TGCGCCAGCAGCTTGGAACTAGCGGGAAGATCGAATGAGCAGTTCTTC.

This clonotype was detected ten times or more. Germline and junction disagree at one end, which may indicate a read error. The chain combines TRBV12-3 or TRBV12-4 with TRBJ1-1; D might be TRBD1 (6 bases). CDR3 length equals 13 residues. The CDR3: CASSSDRNAEAFF. CDR3 nucleotide sequence: TGTGCCAGCAGTTCCGACAGGAACGCTGAAGCTTTCTTT.

This clonotype was detected ten times or more. J is TRBJ2-3 and V is TRBV20-1, with D uncertain. CDR3 length: 14 amino acids. Germline V gene data show CDR1 as DFQATT and CDR2 as SNEGSKA (reference sequence). V lost 4 bases, J lost 0 bases, and 11 bases lay in between. CDR3 DNA: TGCAGTGCTAACGTCCGACGGAGCACAGATACGCAGTATTTT. It is translated as CSANVRRSTDTQYF.

This clonotype was seen only a few times. The chain combines TRBV4-3 with TRBJ2-7; no firm D call. V lost 4 bases to trimming and J lost 5 bases, with 18 bases between them. Germline lookup yields CDR1 LGHNA and CDR2 YSLEER. The CDR3 is made up of 15 amino acids. The CDR3 DNA reads as TGCGCCAGCAGCCCCAATCCGGGTACGTGGCACGAGCAGTACTTC. Translated: CASSPNPGTWHEQYF.

The table lists this clonotype with a few counts. The chain carries TRBV10-3 and TRBJ2-3, with TRBD1 as a possible D gene (5 bases). V was clipped by 7 bases and J by 2 bases, with 10 bases between them. The CDR3 extends over 13 amino acids. From germline, CDR1 is ENHRY and CDR2 SYGVKD. Here the CDR3 DNA reads TGTGCCATCAAGGACACGGCCACAGATACGCAGTATTTT. Encoded protein: CAIKDTATDTQYF.

This clonotype was seen only a few times. The chain has TRBV19 and TRBJ2-7; tentative D call: TRBD1 (5 bases). This CDR3 comprises 14 residues. V was clipped by 3 bases and J by 0 bases, with 9 bases between them. Germline assignment: CDR1 LNHDA and CDR2 SQIVND (reference sequence). CDR3 DNA: TGTGCCAGTAGTATCCGGCAGGGCTCCTACGAGCAGTACTTC. It translates to CASSIRQGSYEQYF. Variable domain in full (rest from reference TRBV19 and TRBJ2-7): DGGITQSPKYLFRKEGQNVTLSCEQNLNHDAMYWYRQDPGQGLRLIYYSQIVNDFQKGDIAEGYSVSREKKESFPLTVTSAQKNPTAFYLCASSIRQGSYEQYFGPGTRLTVT.

A single count supports this clonotype. V is TRBV12-3 or TRBV12-4 and J is TRBJ2-1; D is unresolved. Trimming stripped 4 bases from V and 0 bases from J, with 10 bases between. The CDR3 is 15 residues long. CDR3 in amino acids: CASSSWSPSYNEQFF. The CDR3 DNA reads TGTGCCAGCAGTTCCTGGAGTCCCTCCTACAATGAGCAGTTCTTC.

This clonotype was picked up a small number of times. The V gene is TRBV20-1, the J gene TRBJ2-5; tentative D call: TRBD2 (6 bases). Germline V gene lookup returns CDR1 DFQATT and CDR2 SNEGSKA (reference sequence). Trimming removed 6 bases at V and 7 bases at J, with 18 bases between. The CDR3 totals 13 residues. The CDR3 nucleotides are TGCAGTGCGGGCTTTACGACTAGTCGGACCCAGTACTTC. This gives the protein CSAGFTTSRTQYF.

This chain joins TRBV24-1 and TRBJ2-3, with D maybe TRBD2 (6 bases). This CDR3 region has 16 residues. V was clipped by 1 base and J by 2 bases, with 12 bases between them. Germline loops: CDR1 KGHDR, CDR2 SFDVKD. The DNA for the CDR3 is TGTGCCACCAGTGATTTCGGGGGAAGGACCACAGATACGCAGTATTTT. This translates into CATSDFGGRTTDTQYF.

In its sample, this clonotype was seen many times. The chain couples TRBV9 to TRBJ2-6; D call uncertain. This CDR3 is 14 amino acids long. The V gene lost 0 bases and the J gene lost 2 bases, with 3 bases spanning the gap. The germline gives CDR1 SGDLS, CDR2 YYNGEE. The CDR3 loop reads CASSVVTGANVLTF. The CDR3 coding sequence is TGTGCCAGCAGCGTAGTTACTGGGGCCAACGTCCTGACTTTC.

This clonotype was counted ten times or more. V is TRBV5-6 and J is TRBJ2-3, with TRBD2 matching over 11 bases. The CDR3 consists of 19 residues. Germline loops: CDR1 SGHDT, CDR2 YYEEEE. V was pared by 2 bases and J by 2 bases, with 13 bases of the junction left unmatched. The CDR3 nucleotides read TGTGCCAGCAGCTTACTAGCGGGAGTCCGACCCGGGGACACAGATACGCAGTATTTT. Translation gives CASSLLAGVRPGDTDTQYF.

This chain connects TRBV29-1 to TRBJ1-1; TRBD1 is a possible D gene (6 bases). V was trimmed by 7 bases and J by 1 base, leaving 13 bases between them. Germline V gene data show CDR1 as SQVTM and CDR2 as ANQGSEA. The CDR3 contains 13 residues. The CDR3 reads CSAGGIPNTEAFF. CDR3 DNA: TGCAGCGCGGGGGGCATTCCGAACACTGAAGCTTTCTTT.